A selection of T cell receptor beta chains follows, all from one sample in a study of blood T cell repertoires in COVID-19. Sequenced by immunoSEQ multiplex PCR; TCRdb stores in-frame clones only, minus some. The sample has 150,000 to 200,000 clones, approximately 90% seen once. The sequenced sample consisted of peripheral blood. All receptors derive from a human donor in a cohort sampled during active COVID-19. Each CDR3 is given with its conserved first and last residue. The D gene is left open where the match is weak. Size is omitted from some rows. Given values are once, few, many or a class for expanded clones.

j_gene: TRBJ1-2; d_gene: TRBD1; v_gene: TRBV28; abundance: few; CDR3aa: CASSFGGQGGQGYTF; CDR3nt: TGTGCCAGCAGTTTTGGAGGACAGGGGGGCCAAGGCTACACCTTC
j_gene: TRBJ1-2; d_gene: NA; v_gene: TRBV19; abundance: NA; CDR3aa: CASSNRVGYGYTF; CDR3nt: TGTGCCAGTAGTAACAGGGTTGGCTATGGCTACACCTTC
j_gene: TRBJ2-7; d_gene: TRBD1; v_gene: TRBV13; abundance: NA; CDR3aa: CASSFRQGSTDEQYF; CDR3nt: TGTGCCAGCAGCTTTCGACAGGGAAGCACGGACGAGCAGTACTTC
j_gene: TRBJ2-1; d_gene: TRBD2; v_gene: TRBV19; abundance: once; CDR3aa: CASSKQGLAGGHEQFF; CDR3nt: TGTGCCAGTAGTAAACAGGGACTAGCGGGGGGCCATGAGCAGTTCTTC
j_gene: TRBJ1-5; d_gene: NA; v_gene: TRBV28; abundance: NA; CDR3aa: CASSSLDGLGVARQPQHF; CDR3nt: TGTGCCAGCAGTTCCTTGGACGGCCTCGGGGTCGCTAGACAGCCCCAGCATTTT
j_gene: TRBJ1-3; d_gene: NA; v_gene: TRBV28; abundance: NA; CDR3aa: CASSPHLRGSGNTIYF; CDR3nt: TGTGCCAGCAGTCCGCACCTCAGGGGCTCTGGAAACACCATATATTTT
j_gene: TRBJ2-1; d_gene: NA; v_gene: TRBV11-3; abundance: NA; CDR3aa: CASSLEHRSSYNEQFF; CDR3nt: TGTGCCAGCAGCTTAGAACACCGGAGCTCCTACAATGAGCAGTTCTTC
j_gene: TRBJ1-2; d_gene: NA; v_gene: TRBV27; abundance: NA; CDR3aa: CASSSVGGNYGYTF; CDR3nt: TGTGCCAGCAGTTCCGTGGGGGGGAACTATGGCTACACCTTC
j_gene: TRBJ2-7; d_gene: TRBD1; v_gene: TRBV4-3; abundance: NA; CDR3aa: CASSPDRDHSYEQYF; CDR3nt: TGCGCCAGCAGCCCCGACAGGGATCATTCCTACGAGCAGTACTTC
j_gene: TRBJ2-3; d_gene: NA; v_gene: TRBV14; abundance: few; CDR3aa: CASSTRTSYGTDTQYF; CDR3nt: TGTGCCAGCAGCACCCGGACTTCTTATGGCACAGATACGCAGTATTTT
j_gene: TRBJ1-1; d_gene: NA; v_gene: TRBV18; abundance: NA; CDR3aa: CASSGTLNTEAFF; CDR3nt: TGTGCCAGCTCCGGGACACTGAACACTGAAGCTTTCTTT
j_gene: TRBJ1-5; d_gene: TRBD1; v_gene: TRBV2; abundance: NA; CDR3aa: CASTPDRGRGNQPQHF; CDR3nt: TGTGCCAGCACGCCGGACAGGGGGCGCGGCAATCAGCCCCAGCATTTT
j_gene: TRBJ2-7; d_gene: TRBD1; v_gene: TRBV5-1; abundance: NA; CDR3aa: CASSLAGQGTYEQYF; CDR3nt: TGCGCCAGCAGCTTGGCCGGACAGGGTACCTACGAGCAGTACTTC
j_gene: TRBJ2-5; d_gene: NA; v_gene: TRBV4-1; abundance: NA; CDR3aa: CASSLSGGALQETQYF; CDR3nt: TGCGCCAGCAGCCTTAGTGGCGGAGCCCTACAAGAGACCCAGTACTTC
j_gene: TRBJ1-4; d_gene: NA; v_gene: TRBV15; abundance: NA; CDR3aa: CATRMGGSNEKLFF; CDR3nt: TGTGCCACCCGAATGGGCGGGAGTAATGAAAAACTGTTTTTT
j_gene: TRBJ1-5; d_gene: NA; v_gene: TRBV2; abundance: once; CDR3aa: CASSPGLNQPQHF; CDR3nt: TGTGCCAGCAGCCCGGGTCTCAATCAGCCCCAGCATTTT
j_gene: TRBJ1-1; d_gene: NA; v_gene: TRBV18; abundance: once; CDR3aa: CASSPHRDGLSEAFF; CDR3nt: TGTGCCAGCTCACCTCACAGGGATGGTCTCTCTGAAGCTTTCTTT
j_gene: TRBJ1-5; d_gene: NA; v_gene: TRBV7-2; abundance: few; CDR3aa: CASSLEGKLNQPQHF; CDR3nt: TGTGCCAGCAGCTTAGAGGGGAAGCTCAATCAGCCCCAGCATTTT
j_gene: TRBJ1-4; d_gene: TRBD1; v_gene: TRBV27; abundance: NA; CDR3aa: CASSLGTGAEKLFF; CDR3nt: TGTGCCAGCAGTTTAGGGACAGGAGCTGAAAAACTGTTTTTT
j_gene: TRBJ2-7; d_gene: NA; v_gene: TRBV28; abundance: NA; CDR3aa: CASMDPGQSYEQYF; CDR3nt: TGTGCCAGCATGGACCCCGGACAGTCCTACGAGCAGTACTTC
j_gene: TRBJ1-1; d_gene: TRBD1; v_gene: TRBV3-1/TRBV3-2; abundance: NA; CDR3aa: CASSATGRAFF; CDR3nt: TGTGCCAGCAGCGCGACAGGGAGAGCTTTCTTT
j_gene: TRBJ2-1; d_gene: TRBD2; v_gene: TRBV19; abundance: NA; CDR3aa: CASRTAGGAHNEQFF; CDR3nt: TGTGCCAGTAGGACAGCGGGAGGGGCCCACAATGAGCAGTTCTTC
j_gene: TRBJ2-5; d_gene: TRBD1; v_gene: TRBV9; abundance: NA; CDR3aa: CASSVEDRVWETQYF; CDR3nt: TGTGCCAGCAGCGTTGAAGACAGGGTATGGGAGACCCAGTACTTC
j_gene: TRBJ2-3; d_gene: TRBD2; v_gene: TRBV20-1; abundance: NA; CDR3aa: CSASGRLAGEFIDTQYF; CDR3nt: TGCAGTGCTAGTGGGAGACTAGCGGGAGAGTTCATTGATACGCAGTATTTT
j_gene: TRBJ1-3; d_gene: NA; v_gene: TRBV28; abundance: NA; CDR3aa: CASSFSTGNTIYF; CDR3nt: TGTGCCAGCAGTTTTAGTACCGGAAACACCATATATTTT
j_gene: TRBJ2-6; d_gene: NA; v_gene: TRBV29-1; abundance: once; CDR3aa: CSVEPQTGANVLTF; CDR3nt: TGCAGCGTTGAACCACAGACTGGGGCCAACGTCCTGACTTTC
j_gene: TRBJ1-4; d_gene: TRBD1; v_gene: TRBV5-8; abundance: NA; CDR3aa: CASNRDRGRNEKLFF; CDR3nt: TGTGCCAGCAATAGGGACAGGGGCCGGAATGAAAAACTGTTTTTT
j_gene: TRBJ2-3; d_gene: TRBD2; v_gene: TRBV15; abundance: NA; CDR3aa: CATSKLAGATDTQYF; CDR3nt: TGTGCCACCAGCAAATTAGCGGGAGCGACAGATACGCAGTATTTT
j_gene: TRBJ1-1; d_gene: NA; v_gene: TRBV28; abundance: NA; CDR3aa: CASSLPNYRTYRNTEAFF; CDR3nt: TGTGCCAGCAGTTTACCTAATTACAGGACCTATCGGAACACTGAAGCTTTCTTT
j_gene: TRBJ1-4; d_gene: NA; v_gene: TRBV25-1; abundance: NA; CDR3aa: CASSEYLTGRANEKLFF; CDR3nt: TGTGCCAGCAGTGAATATTTAACAGGGAGAGCTAATGAAAAACTGTTTTTT
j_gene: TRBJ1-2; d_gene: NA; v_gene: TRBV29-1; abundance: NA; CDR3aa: CSVRGGGDSYGYTF; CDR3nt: TGCAGCGTCCGCGGGGGGGGCGACTCCTATGGCTACACCTTC
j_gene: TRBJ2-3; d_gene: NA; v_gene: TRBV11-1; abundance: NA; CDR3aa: CASSPRERRSTDTQYF; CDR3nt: TGTGCCAGCAGCCCTAGGGAGCGGAGAAGCACAGATACGCAGTATTTT
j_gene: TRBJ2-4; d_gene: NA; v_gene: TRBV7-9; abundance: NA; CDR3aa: CASSGLAKNIQYF; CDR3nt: TGTGCCAGCAGCGGGCTAGCCAAAAACATTCAGTACTTC
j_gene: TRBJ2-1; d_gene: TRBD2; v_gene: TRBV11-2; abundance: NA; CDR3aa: CASSRSGLAGTFPYNEQFF; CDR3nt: TGTGCCAGCAGCAGATCGGGACTAGCGGGAACTTTTCCCTACAATGAGCAGTTCTTC
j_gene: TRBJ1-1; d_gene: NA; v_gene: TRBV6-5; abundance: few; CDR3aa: CASSSSRVGHTEAFF; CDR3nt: TGTGCCAGCAGTTCCTCGCGAGTCGGTCACACTGAAGCTTTCTTT
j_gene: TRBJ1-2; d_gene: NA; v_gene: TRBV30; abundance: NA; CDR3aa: CAWDVFAGVTGYTF; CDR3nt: TGTGCCTGGGACGTCTTTGCAGGGGTAACCGGCTACACCTTC
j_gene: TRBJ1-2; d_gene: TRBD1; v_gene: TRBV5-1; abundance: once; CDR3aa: CASSLPGTEVRGYTF; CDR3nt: TGCGCCAGCAGCCTACCCGGGACAGAAGTTCGGGGCTACACCTTC
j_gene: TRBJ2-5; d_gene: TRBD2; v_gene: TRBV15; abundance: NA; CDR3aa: CATSGRLAGDQETQYF; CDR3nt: TGTGCCACCAGCGGAAGACTAGCGGGGGACCAAGAGACCCAGTACTTC
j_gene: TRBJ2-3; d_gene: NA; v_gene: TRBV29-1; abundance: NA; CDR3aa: CSVRQGRTDTQYF; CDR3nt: TGCAGCGTTCGGCAGGGTAGGACAGATACGCAGTATTTT
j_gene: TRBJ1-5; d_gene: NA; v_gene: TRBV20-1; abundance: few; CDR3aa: CSASRGVRVQPQHF; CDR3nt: TGCAGTGCTAGTCGTGGGGTGAGGGTTCAGCCCCAGCATTTT
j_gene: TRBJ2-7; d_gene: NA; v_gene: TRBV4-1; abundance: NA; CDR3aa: CASSQEGQNYEQYF; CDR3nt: TGCGCCAGCAGCCAAGAGGGGCAGAACTACGAGCAGTACTTC
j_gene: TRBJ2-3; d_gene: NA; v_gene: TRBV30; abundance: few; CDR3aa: CAWSVVSMTDTQYF; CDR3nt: TGTGCCTGGAGTGTAGTTAGTATGACAGATACGCAGTATTTT
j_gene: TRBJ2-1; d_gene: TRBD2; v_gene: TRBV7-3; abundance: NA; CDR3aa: CASSLLAGDVVYNEQFF; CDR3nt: TGTGCCAGCAGCTTACTAGCGGGGGACGTAGTCTACAATGAGCAGTTCTTC
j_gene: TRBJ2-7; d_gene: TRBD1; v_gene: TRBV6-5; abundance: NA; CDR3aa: CASSSGGPYEQYF; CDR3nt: TGTGCCAGCAGCTCAGGGGGACCCTACGAGCAGTACTTC
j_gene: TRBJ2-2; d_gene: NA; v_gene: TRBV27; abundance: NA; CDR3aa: CASSLGVGGTGELFF; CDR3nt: TGTGCCAGCAGTTTAGGAGTAGGGGGCACCGGGGAGCTGTTTTTT
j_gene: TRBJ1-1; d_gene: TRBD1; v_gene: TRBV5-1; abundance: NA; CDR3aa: CASSQGGNTEAFF; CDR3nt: TGCGCCAGCAGCCAGGGGGGGAACACTGAAGCTTTCTTT
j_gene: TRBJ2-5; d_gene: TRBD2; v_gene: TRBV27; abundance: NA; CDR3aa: CASSATGTSKETQYF; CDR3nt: TGTGCCAGCAGTGCTACCGGGACTAGTAAGGAGACCCAGTACTTC
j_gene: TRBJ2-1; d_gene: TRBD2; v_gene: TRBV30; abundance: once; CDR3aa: CAWSPPGERGPPFAYNEQFF; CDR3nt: TGTGCCTGGAGTCCGCCCGGAGAGCGGGGGCCCCCTTTTGCCTACAATGAGCAGTTCTTC
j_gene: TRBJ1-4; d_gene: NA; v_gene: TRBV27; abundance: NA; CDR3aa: CASSGSRAEKLFF; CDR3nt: TGTGCCAGCAGTGGGTCCAGGGCTGAAAAACTGTTTTTT
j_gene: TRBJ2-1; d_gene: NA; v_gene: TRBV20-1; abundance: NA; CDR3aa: CSATSGAVQFF; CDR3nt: TGCAGTGCTACGTCCGGCGCGGTGCAGTTCTTC
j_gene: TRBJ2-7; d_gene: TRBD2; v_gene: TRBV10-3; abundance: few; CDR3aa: CAISTGLAGVSEQYF; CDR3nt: TGTGCCATCAGTACAGGACTAGCGGGAGTCTCCGAGCAGTACTTC
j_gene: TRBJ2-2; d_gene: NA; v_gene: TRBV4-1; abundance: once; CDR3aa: CASSQDRGLGELFF; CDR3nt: TGCGCCAGCAGCCAAGATCGGGGGTTAGGGGAGCTGTTTTTT
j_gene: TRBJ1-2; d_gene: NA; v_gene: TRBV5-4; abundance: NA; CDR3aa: CASSSQGYGYTF; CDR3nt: TGTGCCAGCAGCTCTCAGGGATACGGCTACACCTTC
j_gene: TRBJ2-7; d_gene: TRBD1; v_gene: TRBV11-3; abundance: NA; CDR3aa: CASSYTDYRDRGFYEQYF; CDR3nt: TGTGCCAGCAGCTATACCGACTACCGGGACAGGGGGTTCTACGAGCAGTACTTC
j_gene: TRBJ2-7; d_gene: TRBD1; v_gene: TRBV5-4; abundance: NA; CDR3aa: CASSPGTGYSYEQYF; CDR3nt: TGTGCCAGCAGCCCCGGGACAGGCTATTCCTACGAGCAGTACTTC